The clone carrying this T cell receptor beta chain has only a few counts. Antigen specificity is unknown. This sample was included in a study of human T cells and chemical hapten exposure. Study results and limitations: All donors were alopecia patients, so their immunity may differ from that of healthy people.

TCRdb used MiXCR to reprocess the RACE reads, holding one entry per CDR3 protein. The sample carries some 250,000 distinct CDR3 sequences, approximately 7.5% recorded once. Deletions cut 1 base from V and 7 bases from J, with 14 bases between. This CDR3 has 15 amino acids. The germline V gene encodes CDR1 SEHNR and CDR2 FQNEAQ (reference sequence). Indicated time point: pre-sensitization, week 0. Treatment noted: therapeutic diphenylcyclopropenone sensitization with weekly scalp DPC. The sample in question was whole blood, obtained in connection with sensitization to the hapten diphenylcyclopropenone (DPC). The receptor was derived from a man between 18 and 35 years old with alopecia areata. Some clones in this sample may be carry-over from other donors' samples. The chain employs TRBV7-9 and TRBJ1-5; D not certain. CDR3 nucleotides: TGTGCCAGCAGCTTAGGGCAGGATGAAGGGCAGCCCCAGCATTTT. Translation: CASSLGQDEGQPQHF.